The 17 T cell receptor beta chains below were found in one sample sequenced in a study of blood T cell repertoires in COVID-19. Repertoires were generated with immunoSEQ multiplex PCR, while TCRdb's copy carries only in-frame clones and drops some. The sample records 60,000 to 80,000 clones, roughly 89% being singletons. Sequenced: peripheral blood. These receptors all stem from a man in his 60s with acute or convalescent COVID-19.

V usage is TRBV6-5 and J usage is TRBJ2-7; D is unresolved. V lost 4 bases to trimming and J lost 3 bases, with 10 bases between them. Per the germline V gene, CDR1 is MNHEY and CDR2 is SVGAGI. This CDR3 comprises 13 residues. The CDR3 reads CASSFYSYYEQYF. The CDR3 nucleotides are TGTGCCAGCAGTTTCTACTCCTACTACGAGCAGTACTTC.

This clone is a singleton in its sample. This chain uses TRBV27 with TRBJ1-2; D perhaps matches TRBD1 (6 bases). The ends were cut back, 5 bases at V and 8 bases at J, with 15 bases in the middle. CDR1 is MNHEY and CDR2 is SMNVEV in the germline V gene (reference sequence). The CDR3 consists of 13 residues. The CDR3 DNA sequence: TGTGCCAGCAGTGACGGGGGGGCTCGCGGCTACACCTTC. Residues: CASSDGGARGYTF.

The CDR3 bases are TGTGCCAGCAGTGAAGCAACGCGGGGGGCCTCAGATACGCAGTATTTT. As protein: CASSEATRGASDTQYF. V gene TRBV2 combines with J gene TRBJ2-3, with 8 bases that match TRBD2. This CDR3 has 16 amino acids. V lost 0 bases and J lost 4; bases outside the gene matches: 6. Germline values: CDR1 SNHLY, CDR2 FYNNEI.

The chain recombines TRBV5-4 with TRBJ2-1, with 12 bases lining up with TRBD1. Germline loops: CDR1 SGHNT, CDR2 YYREEE (reference sequence). The CDR3 length is 14 residues. The ends lost 6 bases at V and 6 bases at J; junction bases unmatched: 4. The CDR3 DNA is TGTGCCAGCAAGGGACAGGGGGCGTTCAATGAGCAGTTCTTC. It specifies CASKGQGAFNEQFF.

V gene TRBV6-6 combines with J gene TRBJ1-1, with 8 bases fitting TRBD1. CDR3 size: 15 residues. Per germline, CDR1 MNHNY and CDR2 SVGAGI (reference sequence). Trimming at V came to 5 bases and at J to 7 bases, leaving 12 bases not matched to a gene. The CDR3 loop reads CASSTMDQGAYEAFF. The CDR3 nucleotides are TGTGCCAGCAGTACTATGGATCAGGGGGCGTATGAAGCTTTCTTT.

The chain combines TRBV7-3 with TRBJ2-3; maybe TRBD2 (6 bases). The germline V gene has CDR1 SGHTA and CDR2 FQGTGA. V lost 3 bases and J 6 bases, leaving 10 bases between the germline ends. The CDR3 has 13 residues. CDR3 region: CASSFWRGDTQYF. The CDR3 coding sequence is TGTGCCAGCAGCTTCTGGCGGGGCGATACGCAGTATTTT.

The V and J genes are TRBV29-1 and TRBJ1-4; D might be TRBD1 (6 bases). Germline-derived CDR1 and CDR2 are SQVTM and ANQGSEA. This CDR3 is 14 amino acids long. The V and J ends lost 4 bases and 4 bases respectively, with 13 bases between them. The CDR3 DNA sequence: TGCAGCGTTGTCCCGGGGGGGCTTAATGAAAAACTGTTTTTT. Its translation: CSVVPGGLNEKLFF. Full variable domain (rest looked up from reference TRBV29-1 and TRBJ1-4): SAVISQKPSRDICQRGTSLTIQCQVDSQVTMMFWYRQQPGQSLTLIATANQGSEATYESGFVIDKFPISRPNLTFSTLTVSNMSPEDSSIYLCSVVPGGLNEKLFFGSGTQLSVL.

The chain carries TRBV28 and TRBJ2-1; D perhaps matches TRBD2 (5 bases). This CDR3 region has 11 residues. Looked up from germline, CDR1 is MDHEN and CDR2 is SYDVKM. CDR3 coding DNA: TGTGGCTCTCTCGCGGGCAATGAGCAGTTCTTC. As protein: CGSLAGNEQFF.

The DNA for the CDR3 is TGTGCCAGCAGGACACTGGCTGAAGCTTTCTTT. Its translation: CASRTLAEAFF. The chain is built from TRBV12-3 or TRBV12-4 and TRBJ1-1; no definite D call. V lost 6 bases and J 6 bases, leaving 8 bases between the germline ends. This CDR3 comprises 11 residues.

V gene TRBV7-9 combines with J gene TRBJ2-1; 8 bases fit TRBD1. V trimming: 1 base; J trimming: 2 bases; junction bases outside the gene matches: 1. The CDR3 consists of 15 residues. Germline V gene sequence: CDR1 SEHNR, CDR2 FQNEAQ (reference sequence). The CDR3 loop reads CASSLDRGAYNEQFF. The CDR3, as DNA: TGTGCCAGCAGCTTAGACAGGGGGGCCTACAATGAGCAGTTCTTC.

V and J are TRBV27 and TRBJ2-5; TRBD1 matches 8 bases. The CDR3 runs to 14 residues. After removal of 2 bases from V and 4 bases from J, the junction contained 3 bases not matched to a gene. Germline V lookup: CDR1 MNHEY, CDR2 SMNVEV (reference sequence). This CDR3 reads CASSLTGGRETQYF. Here the CDR3 DNA reads TGTGCCAGCAGTTTAACAGGGGGAAGAGAGACCCAGTACTTC.

This sequence joins TRBV11-3 and TRBJ2-3; 9 positions agree with TRBD1. This CDR3 spans 16 amino acids. Germline V gene data show CDR1 as SGHNT and CDR2 as YENEEA. With V trimmed by 5 bases and J by 6 bases, 12 bases remained unmatched. For the CDR3, the DNA is TGTGCCAGCAGCGCAAGACAGGGGGGCGGAACGGATACGCAGTATTTT. Protein product: CASSARQGGGTDTQYF.

V gene TRBV18 combines with J gene TRBJ1-3; 8 nucleotides match TRBD1. CDR1 is KGHSH, CDR2 LQKENI, per germline. The CDR3 has 15 amino acids. The trim removed 2 bases at V and 2 bases at J, leaving 2 bases unmatched. DNA for the CDR3: TGTGCCAGCTCACCAGGCAGGGGGCCTGGAAACACCATATATTTT. It yields the protein CASSPGRGPGNTIYF.

The chain is built from TRBV6-5 and TRBJ2-5; TRBD2 agrees at 11 bases. V shed 5 bases and J 7 bases; nucleotides not matched to a gene: 3. Germline V lookup: CDR1 MNHEY, CDR2 SVGAGI. CDR3 size: 13 residues. CDR3 residues: CASSTSGGWTQYF. DNA of the CDR3: TGTGCCAGCAGTACTAGCGGGGGTTGGACCCAGTACTTC.

The rearrangement links TRBV4-1 to TRBJ2-7, with 8 bases identical to TRBD2. Germline V gene sequence: CDR1 MGHRA, CDR2 YSYEKL. The CDR3 sequence is 15 residues long. J gave up 4 bases and V 5 bases, and 10 bases lay outside the gene matches. The CDR3: CASSSFREGQYEQYF. The CDR3 DNA reads TGCGCCAGCAGCAGCTTTCGGGAGGGCCAATACGAGCAGTACTTC.

The genes are TRBV6-1 and TRBJ1-5; D unclear. Germline CDR1 reads MNHNS; CDR2 reads SASEGT. The CDR3 covers 13 residues. Trimming removed 3 bases at V and 8 bases at J, with 11 bases between. The CDR3 sequence: CASSDSPVKPQHF. The CDR3 DNA is TGTGCCAGCAGTGATTCCCCAGTGAAGCCCCAGCATTTT.

V gene TRBV6-5 combines with J gene TRBJ2-1; 7 bases fit TRBD1. With 6 bases clipped from V and 4 bases from J, the junction kept 9 bases outside the gene matches. Germline loops: CDR1 MNHEY, CDR2 SVGAGI. The CDR3 runs to 15 residues. CDR3 in amino acids: CASRTGTVIYNEQFF. The CDR3 nucleotides read TGTGCCAGCAGAACCGGGACAGTTATTTACAATGAGCAGTTCTTC.